A single sample gave rise to the 4 T cell receptor beta chains below, sequenced in a study of graft-versus-host responses after intestinal transplantation. Measured with immunoSEQ multiplex PCR; TCRdb has only the in-frame clones, and not every one. The data hold 13,000 or so clones, with 74% observed a single time. Both intraepithelial and lamina propria lymphocytes were released by processing graft tissue. The starting material was ileum tissue, obtained 16 days after intestinal transplant. All receptors come from a human patient who received an intestinal transplant, so some T cells may come from the graft donor.

The chain combines TRBV7-8 with TRBJ2-5, with a weak D call TRBD2 (5 bases). Germline V gene sequence: CDR1 SGHVS, CDR2 FQNEAQ. The V end was cut by 6 bases, the J end by 7 bases, with 21 bases between. The CDR3 contains 15 residues. The CDR3 reads CASSPIRGPSGTQYF. The CDR3 coding sequence is TGTGCCAGCAGTCCCATCAGAGGGCCTTCGGGGACCCAGTACTTC.

CDR3 amino acids: CASSPRDSSYEQYF. The CDR3 bases are TGTGCCAGCAGCCCCCGGGACAGCTCCTACGAGCAGTACTTC. The chain joins TRBV7-9 to TRBJ2-7; 7 bases agree with TRBD1. Germline CDR1 is SEHNR and CDR2 is FQNEAQ (reference sequence). This CDR3 region has 14 residues. V lost 5 bases, J lost 0 bases, and 4 bases stayed unmatched. Using reference TRBV7-9 and TRBJ2-7 for the parts outside the CDR3, the full variable domain is DTGVSQNPRHKITKRGQNVTFRCDPISEHNRLYWYRQTLGQGPEFLTYFQNEAQLEKSRLLSDRFSAERPKGSFSTLEIQRTEQGDSAMYLCASSPRDSSYEQYFGPGTRLTVT.

This rearrangement joins TRBV27 to TRBJ1-1; 7 bases align to TRBD1. This CDR3 has 14 amino acids. V lost 3 bases to trimming and J lost 4 bases; unmatched junction nucleotides: 5. Germline V gene lookup returns CDR1 MNHEY and CDR2 SMNVEV (reference sequence). DNA of the CDR3: TGTGCCAGCAGTTTTTTAGGGGGCGTCACTGAAGCTTTCTTT. Translated, it gives CASSFLGGVTEAFF.

This clone was recorded only once. This CDR3 is CASSTKPRGYNTEAFF. As DNA, the CDR3 is TGTGCCAGCAGCACTAAACCCAGGGGCTATAACACTGAAGCTTTCTTT. The V and J genes are TRBV7-2 and TRBJ1-1; D is perhaps TRBD1 (6 bases). The CDR3 contains 16 residues. Germline assignment: CDR1 SGHTA and CDR2 FQGNSA. V was pared by 5 bases and J by 2 bases, with 18 bases between.